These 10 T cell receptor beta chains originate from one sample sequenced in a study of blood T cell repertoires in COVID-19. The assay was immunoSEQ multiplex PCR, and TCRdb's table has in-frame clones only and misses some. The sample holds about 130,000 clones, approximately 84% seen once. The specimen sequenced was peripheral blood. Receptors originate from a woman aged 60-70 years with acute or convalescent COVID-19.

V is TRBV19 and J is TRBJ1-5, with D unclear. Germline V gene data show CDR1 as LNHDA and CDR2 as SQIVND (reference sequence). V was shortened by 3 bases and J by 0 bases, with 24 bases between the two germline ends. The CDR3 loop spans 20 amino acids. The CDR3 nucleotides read TGTGCCAGTAGTATGTTAATTGGGTCTGGGAGCTACTATAGCAATCAGCCCCAGCATTTT. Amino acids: CASSMLIGSGSYYSNQPQHF.

The CDR3 DNA follows: TGTGCCAGCACTACGGGACAGGGCCTCCCTAACTATGGCTACACCTTC. This encodes CASTTGQGLPNYGYTF. The J gene is TRBJ1-2, the V gene TRBV5-6, with 9 bases fitting TRBD1. The trim removed 6 bases at V and 0 bases at J, leaving 9 bases unmatched. The CDR3 contains 16 residues. Germline V CDR1 and CDR2: SGHDT, YYEEEE.

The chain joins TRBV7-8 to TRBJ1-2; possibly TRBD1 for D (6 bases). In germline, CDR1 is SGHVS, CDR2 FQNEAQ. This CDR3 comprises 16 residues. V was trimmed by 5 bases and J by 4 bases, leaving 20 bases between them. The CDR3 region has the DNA TGTGCCAGCAGCCCCGCACAGGGTCGAACAGGCTATGGCTACACCTTC. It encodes CASSPAQGRTGYGYTF.

In DNA, the CDR3 is TGTGCCAGTCTAACTAGCGGGGGGGCCAATGAGCAGTTCTTC. Encoded protein: CASLTSGGANEQFF. The chain combines TRBV2 with TRBJ2-1, with 13 positions matching TRBD2. From germline, CDR1 is SNHLY and CDR2 FYNNEI. V trimming: 9 bases; J trimming: 6 bases; junction bases outside the gene matches: 5. CDR3 length equals 14 residues.

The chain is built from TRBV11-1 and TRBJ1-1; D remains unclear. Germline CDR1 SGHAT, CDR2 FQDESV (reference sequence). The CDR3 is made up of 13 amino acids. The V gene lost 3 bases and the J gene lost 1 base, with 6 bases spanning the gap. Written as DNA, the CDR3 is TGTGCCAGCAGCTTCGGGAAGAACACTGAAGCTTTCTTT. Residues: CASSFGKNTEAFF.

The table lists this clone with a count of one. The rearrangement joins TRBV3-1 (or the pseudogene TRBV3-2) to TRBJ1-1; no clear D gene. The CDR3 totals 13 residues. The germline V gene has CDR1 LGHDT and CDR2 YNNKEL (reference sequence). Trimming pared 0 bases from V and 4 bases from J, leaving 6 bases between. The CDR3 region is CASSQDRGTEAFF. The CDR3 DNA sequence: TGTGCCAGCAGCCAAGACCGGGGCACTGAAGCTTTCTTT.

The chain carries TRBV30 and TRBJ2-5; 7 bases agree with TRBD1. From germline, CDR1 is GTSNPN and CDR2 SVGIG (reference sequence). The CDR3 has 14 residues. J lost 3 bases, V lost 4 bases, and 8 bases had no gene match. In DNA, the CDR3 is TGTGCCTGGACCCCGAGAGGGGGCGAAGAGACCCAGTACTTC. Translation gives CAWTPRGGEETQYF.

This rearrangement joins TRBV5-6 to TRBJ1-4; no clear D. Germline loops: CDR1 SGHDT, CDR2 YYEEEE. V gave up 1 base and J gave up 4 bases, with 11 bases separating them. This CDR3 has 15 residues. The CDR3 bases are TGTGCCAGCAGCTTGAAACAGCTAAGTAATGAAAAACTGTTTTTT. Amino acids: CASSLKQLSNEKLFF.

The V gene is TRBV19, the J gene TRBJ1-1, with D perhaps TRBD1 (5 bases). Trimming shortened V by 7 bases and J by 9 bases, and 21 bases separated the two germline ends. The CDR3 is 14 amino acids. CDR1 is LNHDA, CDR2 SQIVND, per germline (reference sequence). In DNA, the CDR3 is TGTGCCAGTAATGGGGAGGGCAGGGTCGGCAAAGCTTTCTTT. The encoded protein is CASNGEGRVGKAFF.

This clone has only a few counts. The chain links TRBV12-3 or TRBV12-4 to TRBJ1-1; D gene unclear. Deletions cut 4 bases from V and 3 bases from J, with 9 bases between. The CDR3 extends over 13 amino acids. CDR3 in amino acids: CASSWAGYTEAFF. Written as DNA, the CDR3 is TGTGCCAGCAGTTGGGCGGGCTACACTGAAGCTTTCTTT.